These 28 T cell receptor beta chains came from one sample sequenced in a study of T-cell reconstitution after alpha-beta-depleted transplantation in children. Preparation of the TCRbeta library was carried out with unique molecular identifiers. TCRdb passed the PCR reads through MiXCR, listing each CDR3 protein once. The data contain about 610,000 distinct CDR3 sequences, roughly a tenth of them singletons. Sequenced material: PBMCs from the stem cell graft donor, taken from the stem cell graft. The receptors derive from a human donor who donated a stem cell graft to a child with acute myeloid leukemia.

This clonotype was counted many times. The rearrangement uses TRBV9 and TRBJ2-2, with 7 bases identical to TRBD1. The CDR3 is made up of 16 amino acids. CDR1 is SGDLS, CDR2 YYNGEE, per germline. V shed 4 bases, J shed 3 bases, and the junction held 9 bases outside the gene matches. The CDR3 DNA sequence: TGTGCCAGCAGCCCCCGGACAGGCGAGTACACCGGGGAGCTGTTTTTT. Amino acids: CASSPRTGEYTGELFF.

This clonotype was detected ten times or more. The chain carries TRBV10-3 and TRBJ2-1; D is perhaps TRBD1 (6 bases). V was pared by 0 bases and J by 4 bases, with 10 bases between. The CDR3 contains 15 residues. The germline gives CDR1 ENHRY, CDR2 SYGVKD. CDR3 sequence: CAISESQQGYNEQFF. The CDR3 DNA sequence: TGTGCCATCAGTGAGTCGCAACAGGGATACAATGAGCAGTTCTTC.

The chain employs TRBV11-2 and TRBJ2-7, with TRBD2 matching over 14 bases. Germline assignment: CDR1 SGHAT and CDR2 FQNNGV. The CDR3 runs to 18 residues. The V and J ends lost 3 bases and 3 bases, in that order; junction bases with no gene match: 10. DNA for the CDR3: TGTGCCAGCAGCTTTCGGACTAGCGGGAGGCTAGGGCACTACGAGCAGTACTTC. Protein sequence: CASSFRTSGRLGHYEQYF.

The chain joins TRBV19 to TRBJ2-1; D perhaps matches TRBD2 (6 bases). Trimming stripped 6 bases from V and 10 bases from J, with 13 bases between. CDR3 length: 12 amino acids. Germline CDR1 reads LNHDA; CDR2 reads SQIVND (reference sequence). The CDR3 is CASSQTSWEQFF. In nucleotides, the CDR3 is TGTGCCAGTAGCCAGACTAGTTGGGAGCAGTTCTTC.

The chain is built from TRBV6-5 and TRBJ2-7; TRBD2 might be the D (7 bases). Trimming took 2 bases from V and 2 from J, leaving 13 bases between them. The CDR3 consists of 15 residues. In germline, CDR1 is MNHEY, CDR2 SVGAGI. This CDR3 reads CASSYGGGGTYEQYF. CDR3 bases: TGTGCCAGCAGTTACGGAGGGGGAGGGACCTACGAGCAGTACTTC.

This clonotype was detected ten times or more. This sequence joins TRBV5-5 and TRBJ2-3; D remains unclear. This CDR3 contains 16 residues. CDR1 and CDR2 from the germline V gene are SGHKS and YYEKEE (reference sequence). V lost 3 bases and J 3 bases, leaving 17 bases between the germline ends. In nucleotides, the CDR3 is TGTGCCAGCAGCTCGCTTGTCCCCAGTAGGACAGATACGCAGTATTTT. Translating gives CASSSLVPSRTDTQYF.

Only one count was recorded for this clonotype. A read error may be the cause here, since a much bigger clone is one base away. The rearrangement uses TRBV20-1 and TRBJ2-1; the D is unclear. CDR3 length: 14 residues. Germline V gene sequence: CDR1 DFQATT, CDR2 SNEGSKA (reference sequence). CDR3 loop: CCARRRTAPMEQFF. The DNA for the CDR3 is TGCTGTGCTAGGAGACGGACCGCCCCAATGGAGCAGTTCTTC.

This clonotype came up many times. The gene calls are TRBV29-1 and TRBJ2-1; D possibly corresponds to TRBD2 (5 bases). CDR1 is SQVTM and CDR2 is ANQGSEA in the germline V gene. The CDR3 loop spans 11 amino acids. Trimming cost V 8 bases and J 10 bases, with 15 bases left between them. CDR3 coding DNA: TGCAGCACTAGGGTTCTTGGGGAGCAGTTCTTC. Amino acid sequence: CSTRVLGEQFF.

The chain links TRBV7-2 to TRBJ2-2; D possibly uses TRBD1 or TRBD2 (5 bases each). This CDR3 is 15 amino acids long. Deletions cut 3 bases from V and 5 bases from J, with 13 bases between. Germline V gives CDR1 SGHTA, CDR2 FQGNSA. The CDR3 here is CASSFRDGGTGELFF. The CDR3 DNA reads as TGTGCCAGCAGCTTCAGGGACGGTGGAACCGGGGAGCTGTTTTTT.

This clonotype was picked up many times. The V and J genes are TRBV20-1 and TRBJ2-7; maybe TRBD2 (6 bases). The V end was cut by 1 base, the J end by 2 bases, with 12 bases between. The CDR3 spans 14 residues. From germline, CDR1 is DFQATT and CDR2 SNEGSKA (reference sequence). The CDR3 here is CSARGLANAYEQYF. The CDR3 region has the DNA TGCAGTGCTAGAGGTCTAGCGAACGCCTACGAGCAGTACTTC.

This clonotype appeared many times. The chain recombines TRBV6-4 with TRBJ1-2, with D maybe TRBD1 (5 bases). Germline CDR1 and CDR2: MRHNA and SNTAGT. Trimming pared 5 bases from V and 5 bases from J, leaving 15 bases between. This CDR3 is built from 14 residues. The CDR3 loop is CASSPGGGSYGYTF. The CDR3 coding sequence is TGTGCCAGCAGTCCCGGCGGGGGATCGTATGGCTACACCTTC.

The table lists this clonotype with many counts. The rearrangement joins TRBV20-1 to TRBJ2-1; 10 nucleotides match TRBD1. Trimming cost V 6 bases and J 10 bases; bases outside gene matches: 15. Germline CDR1 DFQATT, CDR2 SNEGSKA (reference sequence). This CDR3 is 15 amino acids long. The CDR3 region has the DNA TGCAGTGCCCGGCCTCTTGGACAGGGGGATGGGGAGCAGTTCTTC. This encodes CSARPLGQGDGEQFF.

This clonotype was seen ten or more times. The chain carries TRBV29-1 and TRBJ2-7, with D perhaps given as TRBD1 or TRBD2 (6 bases each). Germline CDR1 and CDR2: SQVTM and ANQGSEA. The CDR3 consists of 11 residues. Trimming took 4 bases from V and 12 from J, leaving 16 bases between them. CDR3: CSVGSAGQLYF. The CDR3 coding sequence is TGCAGCGTTGGGTCCGCGGGACAACTGTACTTC.

This clonotype has just a few counts. The rearrangement uses TRBV27 and TRBJ1-1; D is unresolved. The CDR3 runs 13 residues. CDR1 MNHEY and CDR2 SMNVEV come from the germline V gene (reference sequence). With 4 bases removed from V and 5 bases from J, the gap between germline ends came to 11 bases. CDR3 loop: CASSWDKVTEAFF. As DNA, the CDR3 is TGTGCCAGCAGTTGGGATAAGGTAACTGAAGCTTTCTTT.

In its sample, this clonotype was seen a few times. V and J are TRBV15 and TRBJ1-5; 9 bases match TRBD1. Germline lookup yields CDR1 LNHNV and CDR2 YYDKDF (reference sequence). J lost 6 bases, V lost 1 base, and 7 bases had no gene match. There are 16 residues in the CDR3. For the CDR3, the DNA is TGTGCCACCAGCAGAGGAGTCGACAGGGGGTCTCAGCCCCAGCATTTT. Protein sequence: CATSRGVDRGSQPQHF.

The chain links TRBV5-1 to TRBJ1-3, with 12 bases identical to TRBD1. Germline V gene data show CDR1 as SGHRS and CDR2 as YFSETQ. The CDR3 is 15 residues long. The V gene end was trimmed by 4 bases and the J gene end by 6 bases; junction bases not matched to a gene: 5. DNA of the CDR3: TGCGCCAGCAGCCCGGGACAGGGGGCAGAAAACACCATATATTTT. This codes for CASSPGQGAENTIYF.

This clonotype was recorded a few times. The V call is TRBV20-1, the J call TRBJ2-3, with D perhaps matching TRBD2 (7 bases). Trimming took off 2 bases at V and 9 bases at J, with 21 bases between the two ends. The CDR3 sequence is 15 residues long. Germline V gene data show CDR1 as DFQATT and CDR2 as SNEGSKA (reference sequence). CDR3: CSARPQGGGDKTQYF. The CDR3 bases are TGCAGTGCTAGACCTCAAGGGGGGGGGGACAAGACGCAGTATTTT.

This clonotype was seen only a few times. The chain carries TRBV11-2 and TRBJ2-1; tentative D call: TRBD2 (5 bases). This CDR3 region has 17 residues. Germline lookup yields CDR1 SGHAT and CDR2 FQNNGV. Trimming removed 2 bases at V and 10 bases at J, with 24 bases between. CDR3 sequence reads: CASSLKGISGVGGEQFF. The CDR3 bases are TGTGCCAGCAGCTTAAAGGGAATCAGCGGAGTTGGAGGAGAGCAGTTCTTC.

This chain links TRBV4-3 with TRBJ2-1; D tentatively reads TRBD1 or TRBD2 (6 bases each). With 3 bases removed from V and 5 bases from J, the gap between germline ends came to 11 bases. CDR3 length: 14 residues. Germline V gene lookup returns CDR1 LGHNA and CDR2 YSLEER. CDR3 DNA sequence: TGCGCCAGCAGCCAGGGGGGCCCACACAATGAGCAGTTCTTC. Translation gives CASSQGGPHNEQFF.

The gene calls are TRBV7-3 and TRBJ2-5; TRBD2 matches at 9 bases. The CDR3 runs to 19 residues. The germline V gene has CDR1 SGHTA and CDR2 FQGTGA. The V segment lost 0 bases and the J segment 1 base; nucleotides outside the gene matches: 12. Written as DNA, the CDR3 is TGTGCCAGCAGCTTAACATTCTTAGGAGCGGGAGGATCCCAAGAGACCCAGTACTTC. Its translation: CASSLTFLGAGGSQETQYF.

This clonotype was seen at least ten times. The germline gene is not matched at one end of the junction; a read error may be the cause. The chain employs TRBV4-2 and TRBJ2-5; 9 bases align to TRBD1. Germline CDR1 reads LGHNA; CDR2 reads YNFKEQ. This CDR3 has 11 residues. The CDR3 nucleotides are TGTGCCAGCAGAGACCGGGACAGGGTCCACTTC. This sequence encodes CASRDRDRVHF.

This clonotype was recorded a few times. This CDR3 reads CASSLIRKREGSDTQYF. The CDR3 region has the DNA TGTGCCAGCAGCTTAATTCGGAAGCGGGAGGGTTCAGATACGCAGTATTTT. The chain is built from TRBV7-6 and TRBJ2-3; TRBD2 matches 10 bases. The CDR3 is 17 amino acids. V lost 2 bases, J lost 4 bases, and 9 bases stayed unmatched. Germline V gene data show CDR1 as SGHVS and CDR2 as FNYEAQ.

This clonotype was seen ten or more times. The chain is built from TRBV20-1 and TRBJ2-5, with TRBD2 matching 11 bases. The CDR3 loop spans 15 amino acids. Germline V gene sequence: CDR1 DFQATT, CDR2 SNEGSKA (reference sequence). The V segment lost 4 bases and the J segment 4 bases; nucleotides outside the gene matches: 8. The CDR3 sequence: CSAISGRAYGETQYF. The CDR3 DNA sequence: TGCAGTGCTATTAGCGGGAGGGCCTATGGAGAGACCCAGTACTTC.

Only a few counts were recorded for this clonotype. This chain connects TRBV20-1 to TRBJ2-1; TRBD1 is a possible D gene (5 bases). The CDR3 loop spans 13 amino acids. V dropped 5 bases and J dropped 6 bases, with 14 bases sitting between them. Germline V CDR1 and CDR2: DFQATT, SNEGSKA (reference sequence). CDR3 DNA: TGCAGTGCTCCGACAGCTCTGAGCAATGAGCAGTTCTTC. Its protein is CSAPTALSNEQFF.

The chain recombines TRBV12-3 or TRBV12-4 with TRBJ2-1; D is uncertain. The CDR3 covers 15 residues. Trimming cost V 6 bases and J 6 bases, with 18 bases left between them. The CDR3: CASRSVGPGGNEQFF. CDR3 nucleotides: TGTGCCAGCAGGTCAGTGGGCCCAGGTGGCAATGAGCAGTTCTTC.

This clonotype was picked up many times. This chain joins TRBV5-1 and TRBJ2-2; 7 bases fit TRBD2. Trimming removed 6 bases from V and 4 bases from J; junction bases left unmatched: 6. Per germline, CDR1 SGHRS and CDR2 YFSETQ. CDR3 length: 14 residues. CDR3 amino acids: CASTPTSTTGELFF. CDR3 sequence (DNA): TGCGCCAGCACCCCGACTAGCACCACCGGGGAGCTGTTTTTT.

Ten or more counts support this clonotype. This chain uses TRBV4-3 with TRBJ2-3; 7 bases agree with TRBD2. Per germline, CDR1 LGHNA and CDR2 YSLEER. After removal of 2 bases from V and 3 bases from J, the junction contained 8 bases not matched to a gene. The CDR3 covers 16 residues. As DNA, the CDR3 is TGCGCCAGCAGCCAATCGCCGGGAGGTGGGACAGATACGCAGTATTTT. This codes for CASSQSPGGGTDTQYF.

This clonotype was seen more than once but under ten times. The CDR3 loop reads CASSVTSGSLKNTGELFF. The CDR3 DNA follows: TGTGCCAGCAGCGTGACTAGCGGGAGCCTGAAAAACACCGGGGAGCTGTTTTTT. The chain combines TRBV9 with TRBJ2-2; 12 bases are shared with TRBD2. The ends lost 2 bases at V and 2 bases at J; junction bases unmatched: 7. CDR3 length: 18 residues. CDR1 is SGDLS, CDR2 YYNGEE, per germline.